The next 4 T cell receptor beta chains were all read from a single sample in a study of T cell responses to AZD1222 COVID-19 vaccine. Some clones are missing from TCRdb's copy, which holds only in-frame ones; the method was immunoSEQ multiplex PCR. Of some 120,000 clones listed, over 80% were seen once; the top ten hold approximately 1%. The input for sequencing was peripheral blood, taken on day 0 of AZD1222 vaccination. These receptors all come from an adult in good health.

The chain has TRBV19 and TRBJ2-5; 11 bases fit TRBD1. Germline V gene data show CDR1 as LNHDA and CDR2 as SQIVND (reference sequence). The CDR3 sequence is 15 residues long. V trimming: 7 bases; J trimming: 3 bases; junction bases outside the gene matches: 7. This chain's CDR3 is CASTELGQGEETQYF. CDR3 nucleotide sequence: TGTGCCAGTACCGAATTGGGACAGGGGGAAGAGACCCAGTACTTC. Filled out from reference TRBV19 and TRBJ2-5, the complete variable domain reads DGGITQSPKYLFRKEGQNVTLSCEQNLNHDAMYWYRQDPGQGLRLIYYSQIVNDFQKGDIAEGYSVSREKKESFPLTVTSAQKNPTAFYLCASTELGQGEETQYFGPGTRLLVL.

Only a few counts were recorded for this clone. The V gene is TRBV10-1, the J gene TRBJ1-5; D might be TRBD1 (6 bases). The V gene lost 10 bases and the J gene lost 3 bases, with 25 bases spanning the gap. The CDR3 has 17 residues. Germline V gene sequence: CDR1 WNHNN, CDR2 SYGVQD (reference sequence). CDR3 sequence reads: CAMAPLSGTQINQPQHF. Here the CDR3 DNA reads TGCGCCATGGCGCCGCTAAGCGGGACACAAATCAATCAGCCCCAGCATTTT.

J is TRBJ2-4 and V is TRBV29-1, with 7 positions matching TRBD1. In germline, CDR1 is SQVTM, CDR2 ANQGSEA. The CDR3 is made up of 13 amino acids. J was trimmed by 7 bases and V by 3 bases; bases with no gene match: 6. For the CDR3, the DNA is TGCAGCGTTGAGGCCCCACAGGGGAACATTCAGTACTTC. Its protein product is CSVEAPQGNIQYF.

This chain connects TRBV4-1 to TRBJ1-2; TRBD1 aligns across 8 bases. CDR3 size: 15 residues. The germline CDR1 and CDR2 sequences are MGHRA and YSYEKL. V lost 1 base to trimming and J lost 4 bases; unmatched junction nucleotides: 5. The CDR3 DNA is TGCGCCAGCAGCCAAGCAGGGGGCCAGAGCTATGGCTACACCTTC. Translating gives CASSQAGGQSYGYTF.